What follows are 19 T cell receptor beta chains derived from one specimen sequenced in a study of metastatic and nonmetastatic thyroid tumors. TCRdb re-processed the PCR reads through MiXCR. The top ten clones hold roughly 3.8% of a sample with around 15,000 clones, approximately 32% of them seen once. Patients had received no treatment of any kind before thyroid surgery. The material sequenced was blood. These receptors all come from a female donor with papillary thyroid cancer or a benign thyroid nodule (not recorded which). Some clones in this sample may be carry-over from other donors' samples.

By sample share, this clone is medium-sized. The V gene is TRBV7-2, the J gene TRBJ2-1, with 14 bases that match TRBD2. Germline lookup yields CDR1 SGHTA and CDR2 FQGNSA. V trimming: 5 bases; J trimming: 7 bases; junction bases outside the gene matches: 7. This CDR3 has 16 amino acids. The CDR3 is CASSTRTSGRWNEQFF. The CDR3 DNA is TGTGCCAGCAGCACTAGGACTAGCGGGAGGTGGAATGAGCAGTTCTTC.

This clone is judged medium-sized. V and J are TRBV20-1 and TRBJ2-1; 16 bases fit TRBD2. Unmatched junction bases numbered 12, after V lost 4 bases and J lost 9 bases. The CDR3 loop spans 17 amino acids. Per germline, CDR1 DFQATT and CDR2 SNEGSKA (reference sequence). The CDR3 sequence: CSAKMGLAGGRMTEQFF. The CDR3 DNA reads TGCAGTGCTAAAATGGGACTAGCGGGGGGGAGGATGACTGAGCAGTTCTTC.

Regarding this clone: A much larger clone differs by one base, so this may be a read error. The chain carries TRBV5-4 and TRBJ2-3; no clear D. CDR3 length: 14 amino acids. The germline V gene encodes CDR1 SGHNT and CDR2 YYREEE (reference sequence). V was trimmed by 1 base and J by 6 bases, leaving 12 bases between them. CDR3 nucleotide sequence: TGTGCCAGCAGCTTGAACCCTAGTAGTGATACGCAGTATTTT. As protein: CASSLNPSSDTQYF.

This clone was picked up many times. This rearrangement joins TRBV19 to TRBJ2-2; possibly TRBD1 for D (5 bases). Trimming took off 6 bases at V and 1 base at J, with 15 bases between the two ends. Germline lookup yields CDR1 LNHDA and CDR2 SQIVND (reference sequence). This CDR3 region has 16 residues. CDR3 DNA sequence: TGTGCCAGTAGGTCCAGGGCTAGAAGGAACACCGGGGAGCTGTTTTTT. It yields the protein CASRSRARRNTGELFF. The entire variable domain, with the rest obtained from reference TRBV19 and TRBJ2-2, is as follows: DGGITQSPKYLFRKEGQNVTLSCEQNLNHDAMYWYRQDPGQGLRLIYYSQIVNDFQKGDIAEGYSVSREKKESFPLTVTSAQKNPTAFYLCASRSRARRNTGELFFGEGSRLTVL.

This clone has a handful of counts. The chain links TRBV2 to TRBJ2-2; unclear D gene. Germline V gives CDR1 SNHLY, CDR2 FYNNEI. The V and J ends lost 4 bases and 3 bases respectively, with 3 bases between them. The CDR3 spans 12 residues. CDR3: CASSGYTGELFF. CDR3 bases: TGTGCCAGCAGTGGTTACACCGGGGAGCTGTTTTTT.

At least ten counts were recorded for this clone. The chain's CDR3 is CASSQDGTSGPQMQFF. In nucleotides, the CDR3 is TGCGCCAGCAGCCAAGATGGGACTAGCGGTCCCCAGATGCAGTTCTTC. V usage is TRBV4-3 and J usage is TRBJ2-1; 11 nucleotides match TRBD2. The CDR3 totals 16 residues. The V segment lost 0 bases and the J segment 12 bases; nucleotides outside the gene matches: 10. Germline V lookup: CDR1 LGHNA, CDR2 YSLEER.

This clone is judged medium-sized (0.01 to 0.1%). In DNA, the CDR3 is TGTGCCAGCAGAGTGAACACTGAAGCTTTCTTT. Translated, it gives CASRVNTEAFF. V is TRBV27 and J is TRBJ1-1, with no clear D. Trimming stripped 6 bases from V and 0 bases from J, with 2 bases between. The CDR3 is made up of 11 amino acids. Looked up from germline, CDR1 is MNHEY and CDR2 is SMNVEV (reference sequence).

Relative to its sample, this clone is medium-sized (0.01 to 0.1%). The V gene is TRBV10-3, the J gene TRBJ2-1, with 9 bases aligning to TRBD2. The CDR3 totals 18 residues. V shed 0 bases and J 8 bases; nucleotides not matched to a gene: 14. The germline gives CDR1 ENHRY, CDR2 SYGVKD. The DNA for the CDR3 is TGTGCCATCAGTGAGTCGTCCAGCGGGAGGAAGGGCTTCCATGAGCAGTTCTTC. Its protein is CAISESSSGRKGFHEQFF.

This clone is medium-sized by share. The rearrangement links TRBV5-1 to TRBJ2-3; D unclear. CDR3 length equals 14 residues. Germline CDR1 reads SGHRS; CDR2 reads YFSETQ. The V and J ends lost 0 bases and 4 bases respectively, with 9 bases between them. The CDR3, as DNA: TGCGCCAGCAGCTTGGGGAGCTCGGCAGATACGCAGTATTTT. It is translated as CASSLGSSADTQYF.

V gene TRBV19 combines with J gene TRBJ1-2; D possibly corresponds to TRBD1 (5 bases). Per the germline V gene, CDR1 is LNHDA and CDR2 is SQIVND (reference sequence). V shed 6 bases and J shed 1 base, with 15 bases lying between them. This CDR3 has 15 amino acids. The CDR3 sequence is CASRGRLADNYGYTF. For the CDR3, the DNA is TGTGCCAGTAGGGGACGGTTGGCCGATAACTATGGCTACACCTTC.

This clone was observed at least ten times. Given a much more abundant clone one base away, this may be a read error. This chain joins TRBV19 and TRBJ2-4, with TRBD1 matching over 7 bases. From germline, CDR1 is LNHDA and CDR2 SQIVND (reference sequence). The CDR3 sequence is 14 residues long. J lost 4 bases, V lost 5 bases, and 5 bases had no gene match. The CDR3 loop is CASSAPGQKNIQYF. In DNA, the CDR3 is TGTGCCAGTAGTGCCCCGGGACAGAAAAACATTCAGTACTTC. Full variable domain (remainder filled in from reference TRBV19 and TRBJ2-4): DGGITQSPKYLFRKEGQNVTLSCEQNLNHDAMYWYRQDPGQGLRLIYYSQIVNDFQKGDIAEGYSVSREKKESFPLTVTSAQKNPTAFYLCASSAPGQKNIQYFGAGTRLSVL.

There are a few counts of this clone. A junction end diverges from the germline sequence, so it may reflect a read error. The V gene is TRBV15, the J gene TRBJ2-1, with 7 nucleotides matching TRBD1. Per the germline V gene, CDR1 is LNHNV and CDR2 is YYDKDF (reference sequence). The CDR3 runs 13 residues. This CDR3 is CASSGNRGYEQFF. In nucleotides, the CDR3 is TGTGCCTCCAGCGGTAACAGGGGCTATGAGCAGTTCTTC.

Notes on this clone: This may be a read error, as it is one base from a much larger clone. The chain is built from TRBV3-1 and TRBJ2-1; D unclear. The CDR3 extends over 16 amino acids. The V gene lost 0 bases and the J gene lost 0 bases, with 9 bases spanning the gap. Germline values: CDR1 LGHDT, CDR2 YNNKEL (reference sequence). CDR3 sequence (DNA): TGTGCCAGCAGCCAAGAACAGTTAAGCTCCTACAATGAGCAGTTCTTC. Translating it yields CASSQEQLSSYNEQFF.

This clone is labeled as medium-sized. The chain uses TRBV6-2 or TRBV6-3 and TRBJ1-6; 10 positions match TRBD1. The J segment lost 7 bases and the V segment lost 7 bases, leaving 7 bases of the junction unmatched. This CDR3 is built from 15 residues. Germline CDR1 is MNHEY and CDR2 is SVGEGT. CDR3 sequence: CASIKSGQGNSPLHF. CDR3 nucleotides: TGTGCCAGCATCAAATCGGGACAGGGGAATTCACCCCTCCACTTT.

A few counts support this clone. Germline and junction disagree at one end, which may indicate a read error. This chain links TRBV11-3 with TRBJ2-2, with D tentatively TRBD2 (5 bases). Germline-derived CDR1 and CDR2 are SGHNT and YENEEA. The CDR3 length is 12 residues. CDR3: CASSQYTVEVFF. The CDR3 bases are TGTGCCAGCAGCCAGTACACCGTGGAGGTGTTTTTT. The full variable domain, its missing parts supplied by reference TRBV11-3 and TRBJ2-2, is EAGVVQSPRYKIIEKKQPVAFWCNPISGHNTLYWYLQNLGQGPELLIRYENEEAVDDSQLPKDRFSAERLKGVDSTLKIQPAELGDSAVYLCASSQYTVEVFFGEGSRLTVL.

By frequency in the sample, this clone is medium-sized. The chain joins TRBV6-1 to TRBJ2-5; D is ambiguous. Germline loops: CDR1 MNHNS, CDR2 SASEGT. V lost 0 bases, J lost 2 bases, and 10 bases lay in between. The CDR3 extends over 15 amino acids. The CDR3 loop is CASSEALRPQETQYF. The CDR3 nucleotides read TGTGCCAGCAGTGAAGCGCTTCGACCTCAAGAGACCCAGTACTTC.

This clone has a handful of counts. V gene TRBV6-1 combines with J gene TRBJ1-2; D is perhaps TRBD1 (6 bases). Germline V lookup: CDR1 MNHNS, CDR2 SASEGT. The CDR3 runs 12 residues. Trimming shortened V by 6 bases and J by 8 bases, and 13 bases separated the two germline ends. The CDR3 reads CASSQGRVGYTF. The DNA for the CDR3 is TGTGCCAGCAGCCAGGGGCGGGTAGGCTACACCTTC.

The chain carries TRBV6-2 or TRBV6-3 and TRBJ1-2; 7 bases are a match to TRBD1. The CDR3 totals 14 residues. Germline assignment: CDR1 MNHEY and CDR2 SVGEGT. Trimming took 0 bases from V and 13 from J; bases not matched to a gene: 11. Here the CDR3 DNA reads TGTGCCAGCAGTTACTCGACGCCCGGACAGGAGCTCACCTTC. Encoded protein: CASSYSTPGQELTF.

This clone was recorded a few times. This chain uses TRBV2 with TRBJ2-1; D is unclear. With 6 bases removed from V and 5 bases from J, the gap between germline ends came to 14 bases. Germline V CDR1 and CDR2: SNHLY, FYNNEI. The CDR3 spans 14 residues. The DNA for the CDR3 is TGTGCCAGCAGGGCGATTCAACAGCACAATGAGCAGTTCTTC. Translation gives CASRAIQQHNEQFF. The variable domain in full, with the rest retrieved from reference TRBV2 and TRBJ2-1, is EPEVTQTPSHQVTQMGQEVILRCVPISNHLYFYWYRQILGQKVEFLVSFYNNEISEKSEIFDDQFSVERPDGSNFTLKIRSTKLEDSAMYFCASRAIQQHNEQFFGPGTRLTVL.